These 20 T cell receptor beta chains were sequenced from one sample in a study of shared clonotypes between healthy human individuals. TCRdb's table, derived via immunoSEQ multiplex PCR, lists solely in-frame clones and lacks some. This sample yields under 300,000 clones, of which 65% to 70% are seen a single time; 11% belongs to the top ten. Sequences were obtained from memory CD4+ T cells sorted from blood. Subset specified: CD45RA-negative fraction. All receptors come from a man aged 30-40 years in good health.

This clone was counted between two and nine times. The rearrangement uses TRBV5-1 and TRBJ2-7; TRBD2 agrees at 8 bases. After removal of 3 bases from V and 3 bases from J, the junction contained 14 bases not matched to a gene. The germline V gene has CDR1 SGHRS and CDR2 YFSETQ. The CDR3 has 17 amino acids. In DNA form, the CDR3 reads TGCGCCAGCAGCTGGGGTCTGAAGGTAGCGGGAAACTACGAGCAGTACTTC. This encodes CASSWGLKVAGNYEQYF.

The V gene is TRBV5-6, the J gene TRBJ2-5; D not resolved. The V end was cut by 1 base, the J end by 5 bases, with 12 bases between. Germline CDR1 and CDR2: SGHDT and YYEEEE. The CDR3 has 14 amino acids. As DNA, the CDR3 is TGTGCCAGCAGCTTGTATGGGTACGCGGAGACCCAGTACTTC. Translation: CASSLYGYAETQYF.

This clone came up a few times. The chain joins TRBV18 to TRBJ1-3; possible D gene TRBD1, 6 bases. CDR1 is KGHSH, CDR2 LQKENI, per germline. The V and J ends lost 3 bases and 0 bases respectively, with 15 bases between them. This CDR3 contains 17 residues. CDR3 sequence: CASSPRGQRASGNTIYF. The CDR3 coding sequence is TGTGCCAGCTCACCCCGCGGACAGCGAGCCTCTGGAAACACCATATATTTT.

V and J are TRBV5-1 and TRBJ2-7; 12 nucleotides match TRBD2. The CDR3 covers 16 residues. Germline V gene lookup returns CDR1 SGHRS and CDR2 YFSETQ. Trimming at V came to 4 bases and at J to 3 bases, leaving 8 bases not matched to a gene. The CDR3 DNA follows: TGCGCCAGCAGCCCTCTCCCTAGCGGGAGGGACTACGAGCAGTACTTC. Translating gives CASSPLPSGRDYEQYF. The variable domain in full, completed from reference TRBV5-1 and TRBJ2-7, reads KAGVTQTPRYLIKTRGQQVTLSCSPISGHRSVSWYQQTPGQGLQFLFEYFSETQRNKGNFPGRFSGRQFSNSRSEMNVSTLELGDSALYLCASSPLPSGRDYEQYFGPGTRLTVT.

The chain combines TRBV28 with TRBJ1-1, with 7 bases that match TRBD1. Germline values: CDR1 MDHEN, CDR2 SYDVKM. The CDR3 has 14 amino acids. Germline trimming cut 8 bases from V and 6 bases from J; bases unmatched to any gene: 12. The CDR3 DNA reads as TGTGCCAGCCTCGTTCCAGGGGGGACCCCTGAAGCTTTCTTT. It codes for CASLVPGGTPEAFF.

The rearrangement links TRBV6-1 to TRBJ2-7; possible D gene TRBD1, 5 bases. This CDR3 is built from 14 residues. V lost 4 bases to trimming and J lost 4 bases, with 14 bases between them. Germline V gives CDR1 MNHNS, CDR2 SASEGT. CDR3 sequence reads: CASSVQGAVYEQYF. For the CDR3, the DNA is TGTGCCAGCAGTGTCCAGGGTGCTGTTTACGAGCAGTACTTC.

The CDR3 nucleotides are TGTGCCAGCAGCTATGGCAGCTTCGGGGATACGCAGTATTTT. Translation gives CASSYGSFGDTQYF. The rearrangement uses TRBV5-8 and TRBJ2-3, with D unclear. The length of the CDR3 is 14 residues. Germline loops: CDR1 SGHTS, CDR2 YDEGEE. Trimming left V 3 bases short and J 6 bases short, with 14 bases between.

In this sample, this clone turned up once. The J gene is TRBJ2-7, the V gene TRBV27; a possible D gene is TRBD2 (6 bases). This CDR3 contains 13 residues. Between the trimmed V and J ends, which lost 3 bases and 11 bases, there was a span of 17 bases. Germline loops: CDR1 MNHEY, CDR2 SMNVEV (reference sequence). The CDR3 loop reads CASSFRQTSFKYF. The DNA of the CDR3 is TGTGCCAGCAGTTTCCGACAGACTAGTTTTAAGTACTTC.

V is TRBV7-9 and J is TRBJ2-5, with 8 bases that match TRBD1. This CDR3 region has 15 residues. V was clipped by 5 bases and J by 4 bases; unmatched bases: 9. Germline V lookup: CDR1 SEHNR, CDR2 FQNEAQ (reference sequence). The CDR3 DNA is TGTGCCAGCAGCCCAGGGCAGGGGGCCGGAGAGACCCAGTACTTC. As protein: CASSPGQGAGETQYF.

The rearrangement uses TRBV4-2 and TRBJ1-1; 8 bases map to TRBD1. CDR1 is LGHNA, CDR2 YNFKEQ, per germline. V trimming: 0 bases; J trimming: 0 bases; junction bases outside the gene matches: 3. The CDR3 extends over 16 amino acids. The CDR3: CASSQDGQGLNTEAFF. CDR3 nucleotide sequence: TGTGCCAGCAGCCAAGACGGACAGGGTTTGAACACTGAAGCTTTCTTT.

This clone was detected only once. This chain's CDR3 is CASSRGGGLSSYEQYF. In DNA form, the CDR3 reads TGTGCCAGCAGCCGGGGAGGGGGGCTTAGCTCCTACGAGCAGTACTTC. V and J are TRBV9 and TRBJ2-7, with D possibly TRBD2 on 7 matching bases. V lost 4 bases to trimming and J lost 0 bases, with 17 bases between them. CDR3 length: 16 residues. CDR1 is SGDLS and CDR2 is YYNGEE in the germline V gene.

This clone was detected only a few times. The rearrangement uses TRBV28 and TRBJ1-5; D uncertain. The ends were cut back, 4 bases at V and 5 bases at J, with 9 bases in the middle. The CDR3 spans 13 residues. Germline-derived CDR1 and CDR2 are MDHEN and SYDVKM. The CDR3 nucleotides are TGTGCCAGCAGTTCCTCCACTGATCAGCCCCAGCATTTT. This codes for CASSSSTDQPQHF. Variable domain in full (rest from reference TRBV28 and TRBJ1-5): DVKVTQSSRYLVKRTGEKVFLECVQDMDHENMFWYRQDPGLGLRLIYFSYDVKMKEKGDIPEGYSVSREKKERFSLILESASTNQTSMYLCASSSSTDQPQHFGDGTRLSIL.

The rearrangement links TRBV2 to TRBJ2-7; no definite D call. In germline, CDR1 is SNHLY, CDR2 FYNNEI. V was shortened by 7 bases and J by 6 bases, with 16 bases between the two germline ends. The CDR3 totals 13 residues. CDR3 DNA sequence: TGTGCCAGCAATCCCTCCGTCCTCTCCGAGCAGTACTTC. Its protein is CASNPSVLSEQYF.

This clone has only one observation. The gene calls are TRBV4-2 and TRBJ1-2; the match to TRBD1 covers 10 bases. The germline V gene has CDR1 LGHNA and CDR2 YNFKEQ. The J segment lost 8 bases and the V segment lost 1 base, leaving 10 bases of the junction unmatched. CDR3 length: 16 residues. The CDR3 bases are TGTGCCAGCAGCCAAGTTTCGGGACAGGGGTTTGGCGGCTACACCTTC. It is translated as CASSQVSGQGFGGYTF.

CDR3 amino acids: CSVEVTGGKTEAFF. The CDR3 nucleotides are TGCAGCGTTGAAGTAACAGGGGGGAAAACTGAAGCTTTCTTT. The chain carries TRBV29-1 and TRBJ1-1, with 8 bases aligning to TRBD1. Germline CDR1 SQVTM, CDR2 ANQGSEA. The CDR3 contains 14 residues. V lost 1 base and J lost 5; bases outside the gene matches: 6. Looking up the rest from reference TRBV29-1 and TRBJ1-1 gives the full variable domain: SAVISQKPSRDICQRGTSLTIQCQVDSQVTMMFWYRQQPGQSLTLIATANQGSEATYESGFVIDKFPISRPNLTFSTLTVSNMSPEDSSIYLCSVEVTGGKTEAFFGQGTRLTVV.

The rearrangement uses TRBV6-6 and TRBJ2-2; TRBD2 might be the D (6 bases). CDR1 and CDR2 (germline): MNHNY, SVGAGI (reference sequence). The CDR3 spans 14 residues. Trimming removed 8 bases from V and 4 bases from J, with 14 bases in between. In DNA form, the CDR3 reads TGTGCCAGCGGGGACTTCGGCGGCACCGGGGAGCTGTTTTTT. Amino acid sequence: CASGDFGGTGELFF.

This clone has a count of ten or more. J is TRBJ2-7 and V is TRBV29-1; either TRBD1 or TRBD2 may fit D (5 bases each). Trimming left V 4 bases short and J 6 bases short, with 10 bases between. CDR3 length equals 11 residues. CDR1 and CDR2 from the germline V gene are SQVTM and ANQGSEA. CDR3 DNA sequence: TGCAGCGTTGGGGGGTCGGGCGAGCAGTACTTC. This translates into CSVGGSGEQYF.

The genes are TRBV21-1 and TRBJ1-2. TRBV21-1 is a known pseudogene. The CDR3 is 16 amino acids. The CDR3 sequence: CASSKGRGERVYGYTF. CDR3 coding DNA: TGTGCCAGCAGCAAAGGGAGAGGGGAGCGGGTCTATGGCTACACCTTC.

This clone appeared once. The chain links TRBV12-5 to TRBJ2-5; D possibly corresponds to TRBD2 (6 bases). From germline, CDR1 is LGHNT and CDR2 FRNRAP. The V gene lost 7 bases and the J gene lost 5 bases, with 14 bases spanning the gap. The CDR3 is made up of 13 amino acids. CDR3 loop: CASAPTRGETQYF. CDR3 bases: TGTGCTAGTGCCCCCACCCGGGGGGAGACCCAGTACTTC.

The chain joins TRBV4-3 to TRBJ2-3; D may correspond to TRBD1 or TRBD2 (5 bases each). The V and J ends lost 1 base and 5 bases respectively, with 19 bases between them. This CDR3 is built from 17 residues. Per the germline V gene, CDR1 is LGHNA and CDR2 is YSLEER. The CDR3 coding sequence is TGCGCCAGCAGCCAAGGGTTCGGAGGACAAGGAAGAGATACGCAGTATTTT. Its translation: CASSQGFGGQGRDTQYF.